These 15 T cell receptor beta chains came from one sample sequenced in a study of breast tumors, draining lymph nodes, adjacent tissues. Each CDR3 protein gets one entry after TCRdb re-called the multiplex PCR reads with MiXCR. Among over 200,000 distinct CDR3 sequences, around 35% were seen once, and the ten largest hold approximately 3.5%. Breast cancer patients provided tissue from their axillary draining lymph nodes. Specimen: axillary lymph node tissue. Receptors were obtained from a female donor with breast cancer. Some clones in this sample may be carry-over from other donors' samples.

There are many counts of this clonotype. This chain uses TRBV24-1 with TRBJ2-7; a possible D gene is TRBD2 (5 bases). Per the germline V gene, CDR1 is KGHDR and CDR2 is SFDVKD. The CDR3 extends over 12 amino acids. V gave up 7 bases and J gave up 5 bases, with 11 bases separating them. The CDR3 loop is CATSALGDEQYF. CDR3 DNA: TGTGCCACCAGCGCCCTCGGGGACGAGCAGTACTTC.

The rearrangement links TRBV7-2 to TRBJ1-6, with 9 bases identical to TRBD1. Trimming took 1 base from V and 12 from J; bases not matched to a gene: 4. There are 14 residues in the CDR3. Germline lookup yields CDR1 SGHTA and CDR2 FQGNSA. The CDR3 loop is CASSLEGTGKPLHF. The CDR3 bases are TGTGCCAGCAGCTTAGAGGGGACAGGGAAACCCCTCCACTTT. Drawing the rest from reference TRBV7-2 and TRBJ1-6, the complete variable domain is GAGVSQSPSNKVTEKGKDVELRCDPISGHTALYWYRQSLGQGLEFLIYFQGNSAPDKSGLPSDRFSAERTGGSVSTLTIQRTQQEDSAVYLCASSLEGTGKPLHFGNGTRLTVT.

This clonotype was detected only a few times. The V gene is TRBV5-1, the J gene TRBJ2-1; D may be TRBD2 (5 bases). This CDR3 is 14 amino acids long. Germline V lookup: CDR1 SGHRS, CDR2 YFSETQ. Trimming removed 0 bases from V and 4 bases from J, with 8 bases in between. The CDR3 protein is CASSLGRTYNEQFF. The CDR3 DNA reads TGCGCCAGCAGCTTGGGGCGGACTTACAATGAGCAGTTCTTC.

At least ten counts were recorded for this clonotype. CDR3 loop: CASSSRPYWDEQFF. CDR3 in DNA: TGTGCCAGCAGCTCTCGGCCTTATTGGGATGAGCAGTTCTTC. The chain has TRBV3-1 and TRBJ2-1; D is uncertain. Deletions cut 5 bases from V and 8 bases from J, with 16 bases between. Per the germline V gene, CDR1 is LGHDT and CDR2 is YNNKEL (reference sequence). The CDR3 has 14 amino acids.

This clonotype has ten or more counts. The chain couples TRBV5-8 to TRBJ2-7; perhaps D is TRBD1 or TRBD2 (5 bases each). The CDR3 extends over 15 amino acids. V was clipped by 0 bases and J by 9 bases, with 19 bases between them. The germline gives CDR1 SGHTS, CDR2 YDEGEE. CDR3: CASSLGGRDTSRQYF. The CDR3 nucleotides read TGTGCCAGCAGCTTGGGGGGACGGGATACGTCTCGGCAGTACTTC.

This clonotype was recorded at least ten times. The V call is TRBV14, the J call TRBJ1-2; a possible D gene is TRBD1 (6 bases). This CDR3 has 16 amino acids. V lost 4 bases and J lost 3, with 18 bases in between. Germline V CDR1 and CDR2: SGHDN, FVKESK. The CDR3 here is CASSPEGVGADYGYTF. The CDR3, as DNA: TGTGCCAGCAGCCCAGAGGGTGTGGGGGCTGACTATGGCTACACCTTC.

Ten or more counts support this clonotype. The chain employs TRBV25-1 and TRBJ2-1, with TRBD2 matching over 9 bases. Per the germline V gene, CDR1 is MGHDK and CDR2 is SYGVNS. The CDR3 is 17 amino acids. V was clipped by 4 bases and J by 8 bases; unmatched bases: 15. CDR3 sequence (DNA): TGTGCCAGCAGTGCGCGGGGAGGCGGGAGGGTCTTCGATGAGCAGTTCTTC. It specifies CASSARGGGRVFDEQFF. Looking up the rest from reference TRBV25-1 and TRBJ2-1 gives the full variable domain: EADIYQTPRYLVIGTGKKITLECSQTMGHDKMYWYQQDPGMELHLIHYSYGVNSTEKGDLSSESTVSRIRTEHFPLTLESARPSHTSQYLCASSARGGGRVFDEQFFGPGTRLTVL.

The chain employs TRBV12-3 or TRBV12-4 and TRBJ1-5, with D uncertain. V lost 3 bases, J lost 7 bases, and 10 bases lay in between. The CDR3 length is 13 residues. The CDR3 coding sequence is TGTGCCAGCAGTTTCACTGGGAGGCAGCCCCAGCATTTT. Protein sequence: CASSFTGRQPQHF.

This clonotype showed up many times. The chain links TRBV7-3 to TRBJ2-2; 8 bases map to TRBD2. Germline V CDR1 and CDR2: SGHTA, FQGTGA. The CDR3 has 15 amino acids. V was pared by 1 base and J by 6 bases, with 4 bases of the junction left unmatched. CDR3 amino acids: CASSLSRGGSGELFF. In DNA form, the CDR3 reads TGTGCCAGCAGCTTAAGTCGGGGGGGCTCCGGGGAGCTGTTTTTT.

J is TRBJ1-6 and V is TRBV20-1; TRBD1 aligns across 9 bases. The CDR3 runs 15 residues. The germline CDR1 and CDR2 sequences are DFQATT and SNEGSKA (reference sequence). V was pared by 6 bases and J by 8 bases, with 11 bases of the junction left unmatched. CDR3 in DNA: TGCAGTGCCCCACAGGGGGCCTCTGGGTATTCACCCCTCCACTTT. It codes for CSAPQGASGYSPLHF.

This chain joins TRBV20-1 and TRBJ1-3; unclear D gene. Germline lookup yields CDR1 DFQATT and CDR2 SNEGSKA (reference sequence). This CDR3 is built from 13 residues. V lost 3 bases and J lost 2, with 8 bases in between. The DNA of the CDR3 is TGCAGTGCTAGCGGGGTAACTGGAAACACCATATATTTT. Protein: CSASGVTGNTIYF.

This clonotype was seen at least ten times. DNA of the CDR3: TGTGCCATCAGTGACTCAGGACTAGCGGAGAACACCGGGGAGCTGTTTTTT. Protein sequence: CAISDSGLAENTGELFF. This sequence joins TRBV10-3 and TRBJ2-2; 10 bases fit TRBD2. This CDR3 is built from 17 residues. The V gene end was trimmed by 3 bases and the J gene end by 1 base; junction bases not matched to a gene: 5. Germline V lookup: CDR1 ENHRY, CDR2 SYGVKD.

The rearrangement links TRBV11-3 to TRBJ2-2; 9 bases fit TRBD1. Germline V CDR1 and CDR2: SGHNT, YENEEA. The trim removed 3 bases at V and 4 bases at J, leaving 3 bases unmatched. There are 15 residues in the CDR3. CDR3 nucleotide sequence: TGTGCCAGCAGCTTTGGGACAGGGACCACCGGGGAGCTGTTTTTT. Translated: CASSFGTGTTGELFF.

The chain has TRBV19 and TRBJ1-2; D is unresolved. The germline V gene encodes CDR1 LNHDA and CDR2 SQIVND (reference sequence). The CDR3 contains 15 residues. V lost 1 base to trimming and J lost 9 bases, with 18 bases between them. In DNA, the CDR3 is TGTGCCAGTAGTATAGGTGACGGGTCCGGGGTGCGCTACACCTTC. Residues: CASSIGDGSGVRYTF.

This clonotype was observed many times. V usage is TRBV20-1 and J usage is TRBJ2-2; no firm D call. CDR3 length: 15 amino acids. From germline, CDR1 is DFQATT and CDR2 SNEGSKA (reference sequence). V gave up 4 bases and J gave up 0 bases, with 12 bases separating them. CDR3 DNA sequence: TGCAGTGCTACGGATAGCAGCGCGAACACCGGGGAGCTGTTTTTT. Its protein is CSATDSSANTGELFF.